This T cell receptor beta chain was found in a study of T cells in Graves' hyperthyroidism and ophthalmopathy. Study as a whole: Peripheral blood draws took place at initial diagnosis, ahead of any treatment.

TCR beta CDR3 regions were amplified from RNA transcripts. During a first-round RT-PCR of the TCR CDR3, the HTBI primer set was used. MiXCR, run by TCRdb on the multiplex PCR reads, gives a single entry per CDR3 protein. Of around 490,000 distinct CDR3 sequences listed, about 20% are singletons. V dropped 2 bases and J dropped 5 bases, with 6 bases sitting between them. The germline V gene has CDR1 MDHEN and CDR2 SYDVKM. This CDR3 contains 12 residues. This clonotype was recorded many times. Sequenced input: blood. The source is a man aged 35 to 55 with Graves' ophthalmopathy. V usage is TRBV28 and J usage is TRBJ2-5; D is uncertain. The CDR3 region is CASSLAKETQYF. The DNA for the CDR3 is TGTGCCAGCAGTTTAGCTAAGGAGACCCAGTACTTC.